This TCR beta chain is drawn from a study of graft-versus-host responses after intestinal transplantation listed by TCRdb under 2021. For context, the study as a whole: Multivisceral, liver-intestinal, or isolated intestinal transplants were received by the recipients. Every recipient was given anti-thymocyte globulin induction, then maintenance tacrolimus and steroids for 2 to 3 years. Bulk TCR-beta CDR3 sequencing was used to track graft-versus-host and host-versus-graft alloreactive T cell clones in the graft, circulation and bone marrow after intestinal transplantation. To identify alloreactive clones, pre-transplant mixed lymphocyte reaction products were sequenced and then compared with unstimulated pre-transplant donor and recipient T cells. Of the roughly 25 intestinal transplant recipients enrolled in the cohort, one of whom was a retransplant, a few patients without pretransplant specimens were excluded. Donor T cell macrochimerism was defined as a peak of at least 4% donor T cells among recipient peripheral blood mononuclear cells. Rather than going through the commercial service, samples from a few later patients were sequenced in-house on an Illumina MiSeq and processed with MiXCR.

After removal of 0 bases from V and 4 bases from J, the junction retains 5 bases not matched to a gene. From the cysteine up to the phenylalanine, the CDR3 has a length of 15 residues. Of the read, only the CDR3 DNA is kept; its 45 bases are in frame from base 1. Based on the germline V gene, the CDR1 and CDR2 sequences are LGHNA and YNFKEQ. The sample's time point label, in plain terms: cells obtained before transplantation from donor or recipient. CD3+CD4+ and CD3+CD8+ populations were FACS-sorted from unstimulated pre-transplant donor and recipient cells taken from spleen or lymph nodes. Library prep was done by the immunoSEQ multiplex PCR assay. For most patients, genomic DNA was isolated with the Qiagen DNeasy Blood and Tissue Kit and shipped frozen to Adaptive Biotechnologies for TCR sequencing. For most patients, genomic DNA was subjected to high-throughput TCR-beta CDR3 sequencing by Adaptive Biotechnologies. For the original study's pipeline: Adaptive's ImmunoSEQ software supplied the TCR sequencing data for approximately 18 patients, while MiXCR and VDJtools were used to process a few other patients. To correct CD4 versus CD8 sorting errors, sequences present in both subsets at a frequency ratio below 5:1 were removed. CDR3 nucleotide sequences shared between donor and recipient were removed because their origin could not be assigned. To count as alloreactive, a clone needed at least 2-fold expansion over unstimulated cells and a minimum CFSE-low frequency of 0.002% (template counts) or 0.001% (read counts). Clones were considered mappable if detected in sequenced pre-transplant spleen, lymph node, or MLR CFSE-low populations of the donor or recipient. Cumulative frequency of alloreactive clones was calculated as a percentage of all sequences weighted by copy number. In its TCRdb copy, this immuneACCESS table keeps in-frame sequences only and misses some clones. Where compared with another copy, unresolved V genes explain less than half of these, and the others have no known cause. From that table come the V and J calls and clone size; the DNA was used to work out D and trimming. The table for this sample lists 100,000 or so clones; more than 75% of them were counted only once. The biggest ten clones account for about 0.95% of the sample.

On this clone itself: It lacks a known antigen. No base quality information exists; no much larger clone differs at one position.

Study-level results and caveats: GvH clones were found in recipient bone marrow, and some of the GvH clones appeared earlier in ileal mucosa or blood, which is consistent with an intestinal mucosal origin. High GvH to HvG T cell clonal ratios were observed in the allografts of patients with donor T cell macrochimerism. Early after transplant, peak levels of circulating GvH clones were associated with declines in HvG clones. The relatively low number and heterogeneity of intestinal transplant patients limited the conclusions.

The source material was unstimulated CD4+ T cells sorted from spleen or lymph node cells, sampled before transplant. In this chain, TRBV4-2 is recombined with TRBJ2-7; TRBD1 matches 8 bases in the middle. This clonotype was sampled from a human donor who was the organ donor for an intestinal transplant. CDR3 loop: CASSQDRQGSYEQYF. The sequenced DNA is TGTGCCAGCAGCCAAGATAGACAGGGGAGTTACGAGCAGTACTTC.